The clone carrying this T cell receptor (beta chain) has a handful of counts. Antigen specificity is unknown. This entry comes from a study of T-cell reconstitution after alpha-beta-depleted transplantation in children. General study findings and limits: Roughly two months post-transplant, alpha-beta T cells reportedly originated from several hundred graft clones that had expanded. Newly made T cells mostly supplied T-cell counts and diversity one year after transplant. TCRbeta diversity was high at day 60 in some patients (a result of surviving recipient T cells and thymic progenitors).

Preparation of the TCRbeta library involved a method that used unique molecular identifiers. TCRdb recomputed calls from the PCR reads with MiXCR, one row per CDR3 protein. The sample includes hundreds of thousands of distinct CDR3 sequences, approximately 15% seen only once; the top ten take around 44%. CDR3 length: 14 residues. The germline gives CDR1 SGDLS, CDR2 YYNGEE. V was trimmed by 0 bases and J by 3 bases, leaving 10 bases between them. The source was PBMCs, mostly from graft donor cells, collected 360 days after TCRalphabeta/CD19-depleted stem cell transplant. The source of this sequence is a male patient aged 2-10 years who had a stem cell transplant for acute lymphoblastic leukemia, so the T cells may come from the graft donor. The chain links TRBV9 to TRBJ2-7; D is possibly TRBD2 (5 bases). The CDR3 loop reads CASSVDEGNYEQYF. CDR3 nucleotide sequence: TGTGCCAGCAGCGTAGATGAGGGCAACTACGAGCAGTACTTC.